This TCR beta chain was captured in a study of CD8+CD57+ T cells in acquired aplastic anemia. In the study overall: Sorted cells (CD4+ and CD8+) yielded DNA amounts that averaged about 3.4 ug.

This clonotype was picked up many times. Researchers used genomic DNA as the template to profile TCR beta VDJ and CDR3. From the reads, TCRdb called clonotypes with MiXCR, one entry per CDR3 protein. The repertoire holds 100,000 to 150,000 distinct CDR3 sequences, with about 43% as singletons. The authors sequenced patients whose flow cytometry had shown CD8+CD57+ cell expansion. Severe acquired aplastic anemia was present in all patients. Patients had not yet gotten any therapy when their blood was taken for sampling. The specimen sequenced was sorted CD4+, CD8+, or CD8+CD57+ T cells (not recorded which) from PBMCs. This sequence originates from a human donor with aplastic anemia.

The chain's CDR3 is CASSIGFGASSYEQYF. CDR3 bases: TGTGCCAGTAGTATAGGTTTTGGGGCAAGCTCCTACGAGCAGTACTTC. The rearrangement joins TRBV19 to TRBJ2-7, with D possibly being TRBD1 (5 bases). Trimming cost V 1 base and J 0 bases, with 13 bases left between them. Per the germline V gene, CDR1 is LNHDA and CDR2 is SQIVND (reference sequence). The CDR3 length is 16 residues.